Sequencing of this T cell receptor (beta chain) was carried out in a study of cytomegalovirus exposure and HLA in healthy donors. Germline V gene data show CDR1 as SGHRS and CDR2 as YFSETQ. This CDR3 comprises 18 residues. J gave up 1 base and V 6 bases, and 15 bases lay outside the gene matches. Primers included in the PCR were 60 Vbeta and 13 Jbeta primers. TCRdb's copy holds only in-frame clones and misses some; the assay was immunoSEQ multiplex PCR. The sample includes 100,000 to 150,000 clones, about two thirds seen only once; the top ten take 4.5% to 5%. This TCR was sampled from a man aged 55 to 70 in good health and CMV-seropositive. Material for sequencing was PBMCs. The chain links TRBV5-1 to TRBJ1-5; 8 bases line up with TRBD1. The CDR3 nucleotides are TGCGCCAGCAACGCCCAGCCCCGGGACAGGAGGAGCAATCAGCCCCAGCATTTT. It codes for CASNAQPRDRRSNQPQHF.